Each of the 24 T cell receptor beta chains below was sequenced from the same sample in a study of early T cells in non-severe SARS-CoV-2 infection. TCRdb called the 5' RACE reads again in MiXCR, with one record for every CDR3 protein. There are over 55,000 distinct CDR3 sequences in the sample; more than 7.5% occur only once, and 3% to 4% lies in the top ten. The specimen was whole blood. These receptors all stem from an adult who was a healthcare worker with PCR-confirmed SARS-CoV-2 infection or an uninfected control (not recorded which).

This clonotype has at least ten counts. The CDR3 DNA sequence: TGTGCCAGCAGCGCTGGTGGGGCAACCCTCTACGAGCAGTACTTC. The encoded protein is CASSAGGATLYEQYF. The V and J genes are TRBV25-1 and TRBJ2-7, with D possibly being TRBD1 (5 bases). CDR1 and CDR2 from the germline V gene are MGHDK and SYGVNS. This CDR3 region has 15 residues. Trimming removed 6 bases from V and 3 bases from J, with 18 bases in between.

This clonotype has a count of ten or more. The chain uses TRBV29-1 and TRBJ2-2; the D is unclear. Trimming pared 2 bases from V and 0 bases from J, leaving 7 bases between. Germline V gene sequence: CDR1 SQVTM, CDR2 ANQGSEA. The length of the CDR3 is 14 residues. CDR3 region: CSVESTPNTGELFF. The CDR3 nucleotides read TGCAGCGTTGAATCGACACCGAACACCGGGGAGCTGTTTTTT.

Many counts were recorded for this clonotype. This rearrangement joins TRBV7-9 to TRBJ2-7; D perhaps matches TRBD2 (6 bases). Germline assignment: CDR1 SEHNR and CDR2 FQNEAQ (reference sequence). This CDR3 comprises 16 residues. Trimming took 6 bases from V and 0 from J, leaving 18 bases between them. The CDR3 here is CASSLDLGLTSYEQYF. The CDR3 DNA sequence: TGTGCCAGCAGTTTGGACCTAGGACTAACCTCCTACGAGCAGTACTTC.

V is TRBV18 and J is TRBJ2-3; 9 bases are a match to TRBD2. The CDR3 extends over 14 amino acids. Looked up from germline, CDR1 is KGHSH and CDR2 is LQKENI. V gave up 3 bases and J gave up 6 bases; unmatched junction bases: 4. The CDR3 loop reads CASSPSGRSDTQYF. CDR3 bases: TGTGCCAGCTCACCGAGCGGGAGGTCGGATACGCAGTATTTT.

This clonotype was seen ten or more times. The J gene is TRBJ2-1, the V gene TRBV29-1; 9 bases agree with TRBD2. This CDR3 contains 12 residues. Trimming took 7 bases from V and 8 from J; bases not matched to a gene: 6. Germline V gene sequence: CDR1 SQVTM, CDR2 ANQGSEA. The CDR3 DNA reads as TGCAGCGCCTTTAGCGGGAGCCATGAGCAGTTCTTC. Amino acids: CSAFSGSHEQFF.

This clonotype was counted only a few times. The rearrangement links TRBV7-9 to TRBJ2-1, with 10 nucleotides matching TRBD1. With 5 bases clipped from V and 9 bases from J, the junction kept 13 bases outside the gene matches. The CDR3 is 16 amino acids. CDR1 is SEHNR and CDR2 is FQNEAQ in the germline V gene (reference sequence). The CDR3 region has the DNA TGTGCCAGCAGCCAAAAACCGGGACAGGGGATCGGTGAGCAGTTCTTC. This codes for CASSQKPGQGIGEQFF.

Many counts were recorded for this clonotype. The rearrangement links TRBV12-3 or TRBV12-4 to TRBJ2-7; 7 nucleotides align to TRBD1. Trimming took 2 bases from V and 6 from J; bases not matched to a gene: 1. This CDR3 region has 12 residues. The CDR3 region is CASSLTGVEQYF. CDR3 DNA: TGTGCCAGCAGTTTAACAGGGGTCGAGCAGTACTTC.

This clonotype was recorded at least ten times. CDR3 loop: CASSTPRPGDGYTF. The DNA for the CDR3 is TGTGCCAGTAGTACCCCCCGCCCGGGAGATGGCTACACCTTC. The chain employs TRBV19 and TRBJ1-2; D gene unclear. The CDR3 length is 14 residues. Germline-derived CDR1 and CDR2 are LNHDA and SQIVND (reference sequence). The V end was cut by 4 bases, the J end by 6 bases, with 15 bases between.

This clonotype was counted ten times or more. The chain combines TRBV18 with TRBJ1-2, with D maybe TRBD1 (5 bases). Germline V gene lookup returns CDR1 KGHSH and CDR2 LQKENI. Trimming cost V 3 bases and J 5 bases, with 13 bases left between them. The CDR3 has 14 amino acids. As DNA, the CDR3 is TGTGCCAGCTCACCGGGACGGGATGTTTATGGCTACACCTTC. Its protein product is CASSPGRDVYGYTF.

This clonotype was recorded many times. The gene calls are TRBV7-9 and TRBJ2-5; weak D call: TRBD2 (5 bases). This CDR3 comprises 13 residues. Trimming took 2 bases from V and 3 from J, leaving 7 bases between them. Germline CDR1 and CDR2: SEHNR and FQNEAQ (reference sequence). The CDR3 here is CASSLRGEETQYF. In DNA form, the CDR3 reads TGTGCCAGCAGCTTACGGGGAGAAGAGACCCAGTACTTC. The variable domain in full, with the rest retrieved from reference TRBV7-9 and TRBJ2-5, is DTGVSQNPRHKITKRGQNVTFRCDPISEHNRLYWYRQTLGQGPEFLTYFQNEAQLEKSRLLSDRFSAERPKGSFSTLEIQRTEQGDSAMYLCASSLRGEETQYFGPGTRLLVL.

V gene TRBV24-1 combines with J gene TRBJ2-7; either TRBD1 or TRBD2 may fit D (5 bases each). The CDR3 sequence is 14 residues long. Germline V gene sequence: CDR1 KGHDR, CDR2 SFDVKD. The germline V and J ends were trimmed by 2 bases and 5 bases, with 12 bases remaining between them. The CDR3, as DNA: TGTGCCACCAGTGATTCGAGAGGGGAAAACGAGCAGTACTTC. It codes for CATSDSRGENEQYF.

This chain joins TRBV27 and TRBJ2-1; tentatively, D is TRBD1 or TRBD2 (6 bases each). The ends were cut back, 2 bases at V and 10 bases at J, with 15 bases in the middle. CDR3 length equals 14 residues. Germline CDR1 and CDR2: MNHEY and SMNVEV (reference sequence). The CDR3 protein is CASSLLGGGGEQFF. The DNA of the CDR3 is TGTGCCAGCAGTTTACTGGGCGGAGGGGGAGAGCAGTTCTTC.

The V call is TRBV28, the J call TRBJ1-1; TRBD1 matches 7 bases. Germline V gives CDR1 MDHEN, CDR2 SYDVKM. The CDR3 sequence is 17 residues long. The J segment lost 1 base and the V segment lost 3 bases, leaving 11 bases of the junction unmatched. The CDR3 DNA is TGTGCCAGCAGTTTCCAAATGGGACAGCGATCGAACACTGAAGCTTTCTTT. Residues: CASSFQMGQRSNTEAFF.

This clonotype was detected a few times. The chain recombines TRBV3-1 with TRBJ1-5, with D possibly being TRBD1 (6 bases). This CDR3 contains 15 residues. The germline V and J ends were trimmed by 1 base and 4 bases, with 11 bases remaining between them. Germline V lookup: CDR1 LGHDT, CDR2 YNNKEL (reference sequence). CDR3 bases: TGTGCCAGCAGCCAAGGGACAGCAACAAATCAGCCCCAGCATTTT. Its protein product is CASSQGTATNQPQHF.

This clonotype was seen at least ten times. CDR3 loop: CASSLTNEETQYF. DNA for the CDR3: TGTGCCAGCAGCTTAACTAACGAAGAGACCCAGTACTTC. The J gene is TRBJ2-5, the V gene TRBV7-2; no reliable D call. Per the germline V gene, CDR1 is SGHTA and CDR2 is FQGNSA. The CDR3 is 13 residues long. V lost 2 bases to trimming and J lost 3 bases, with 7 bases between them.

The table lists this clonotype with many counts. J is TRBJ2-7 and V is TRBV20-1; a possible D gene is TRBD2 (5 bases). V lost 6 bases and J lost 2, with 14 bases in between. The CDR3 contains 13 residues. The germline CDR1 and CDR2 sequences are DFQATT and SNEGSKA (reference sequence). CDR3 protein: CSAHYSGTYEQYF. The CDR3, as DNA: TGCAGTGCGCACTACTCCGGGACCTACGAGCAGTACTTC.

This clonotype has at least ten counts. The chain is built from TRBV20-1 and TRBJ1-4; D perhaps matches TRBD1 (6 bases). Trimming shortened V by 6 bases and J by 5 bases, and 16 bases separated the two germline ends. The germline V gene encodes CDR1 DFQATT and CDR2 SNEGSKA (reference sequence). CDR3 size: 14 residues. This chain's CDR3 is CSAFTGLENEKLFF. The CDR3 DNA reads TGCAGTGCGTTTACAGGGTTAGAGAATGAAAAACTGTTTTTT.

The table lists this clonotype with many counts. CDR3 in DNA: TGCAGTGCTAGAGATTCCCTTGGGGGGAGAGCGAACGAGCAGTACTTC. This gives the protein CSARDSLGGRANEQYF. The chain uses TRBV20-1 and TRBJ2-7, with D possibly being TRBD2 (6 bases). Looked up from germline, CDR1 is DFQATT and CDR2 is SNEGSKA (reference sequence). The V and J ends lost 0 bases and 5 bases respectively, with 20 bases between them. This CDR3 is 16 amino acids long.

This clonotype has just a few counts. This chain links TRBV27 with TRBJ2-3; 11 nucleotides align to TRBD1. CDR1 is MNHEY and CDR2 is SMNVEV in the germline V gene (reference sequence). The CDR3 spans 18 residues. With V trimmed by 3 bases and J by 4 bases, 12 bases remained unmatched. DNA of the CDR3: TGTGCCAGCAGTTTGGGACAGGGGGTCAGAAGCTATGCAGATACGCAGTATTTT. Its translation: CASSLGQGVRSYADTQYF.

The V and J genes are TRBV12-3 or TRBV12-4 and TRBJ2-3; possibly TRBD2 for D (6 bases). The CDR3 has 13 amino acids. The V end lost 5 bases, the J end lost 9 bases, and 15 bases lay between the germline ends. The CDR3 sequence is CASSRDLEVTQYF. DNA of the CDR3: TGTGCCAGCAGTCGGGACTTAGAAGTAACGCAGTATTTT.

CDR3 in DNA: TGTGCCAGCAGCCCACACTATACAGGGGAAGGCTACACCTTC. Translation gives CASSPHYTGEGYTF. This rearrangement joins TRBV12-3 or TRBV12-4 to TRBJ1-2, with 7 positions matching TRBD1. The V segment lost 6 bases and the J segment 8 bases; nucleotides outside the gene matches: 12. CDR3 length: 14 residues.

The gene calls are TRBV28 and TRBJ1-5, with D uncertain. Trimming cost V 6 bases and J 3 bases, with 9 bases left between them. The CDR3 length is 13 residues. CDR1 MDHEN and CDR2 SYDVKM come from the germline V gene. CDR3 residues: CASRNSDNQPQHF. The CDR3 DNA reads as TGTGCCAGCAGGAATTCAGACAATCAGCCCCAGCATTTT. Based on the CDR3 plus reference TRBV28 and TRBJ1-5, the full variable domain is DVKVTQSSRYLVKRTGEKVFLECVQDMDHENMFWYRQDPGLGLRLIYFSYDVKMKEKGDIPEGYSVSREKKERFSLILESASTNQTSMYLCASRNSDNQPQHFGDGTRLSIL.

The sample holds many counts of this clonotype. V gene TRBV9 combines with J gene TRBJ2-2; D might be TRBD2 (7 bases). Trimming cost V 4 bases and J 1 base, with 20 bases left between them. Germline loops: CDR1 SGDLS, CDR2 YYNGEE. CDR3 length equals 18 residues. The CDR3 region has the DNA TGTGCCAGCAGCCCTCACTTAGGGGGGGCGGTGAACACCGGGGAGCTGTTTTTT. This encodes CASSPHLGGAVNTGELFF.

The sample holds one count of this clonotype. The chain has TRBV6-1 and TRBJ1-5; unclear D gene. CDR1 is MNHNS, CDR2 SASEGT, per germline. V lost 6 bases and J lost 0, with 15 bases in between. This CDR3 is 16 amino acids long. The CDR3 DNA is TGTGCCAGCAGCCCCAAGGTGCTGGGTAGCAATCAGCCCCAGCATTTT. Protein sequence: CASSPKVLGSNQPQHF.